This T cell receptor beta chain was found in a study of Ad26.COV2.S vaccination and SARS-CoV-2 variants. Study overall: Intramuscular Ad26.COV2.S doses were given once or twice, 56 days apart. Study conclusions and caveats: Analyses of TCR breadth and depth may have underestimated total T cell responses. Similar non-spike TCR breadth was seen in vaccine and placebo recipients. After vaccination, reports described spike-specific CD8+ and CD4+ T cell responses as showing substantial breadth.

The count of this clone is one. Its antigen is unidentified. The treatment denotes: around 19 received Ad26.COV2.S at low or high dose, single or two shots; several received placebo; per-sample allocation not given. Sampling was done on day 63 after the first vaccine or placebo injection. This CDR3 is built from 13 residues. Trimming left V 4 bases short and J 3 bases short, with 10 bases between. CDR1 is SGHRS and CDR2 is YFSETQ in the germline V gene. Repertoires were generated with immunoSEQ multiplex PCR, while TCRdb's copy carries only in-frame clones and drops some. In the table there are about 280,000 clones, approximately 87% of which are singletons.

The clonotype comes from a person between 18 and 60 years old who received the Ad26.COV2.S COVID-19 vaccine or a placebo. The rearrangement joins TRBV5-1 to TRBJ1-2; the D gene is possibly TRBD1 (5 bases). Sequences were derived from peripheral blood, sampled in a trial of Ad26.COV2.S vaccine versus placebo. This chain's CDR3 is CASSPQTDYGYTF. CDR3 bases: TGCGCCAGCAGCCCACAGACAGACTATGGCTACACCTTC.